The 24 T cell receptor beta chains below all came from one sample that was sequenced in a study of cytotoxic CD8 clonotypes in ibrutinib-treated CLL. Repertoires were generated with immunoSEQ multiplex PCR, while TCRdb's copy carries only in-frame clones and drops some. The sample lists about 70,000 clones, about nine tenths occurring once. The specimen comprised PBMCs, sampled after 12 months of ibrutinib treatment. Source of these receptors: a human donor with chronic lymphocytic leukemia.

A note on this clone: The same CDR3 is also encoded by other DNA sequences in this sample. The V and J genes are TRBV6-1 and TRBJ2-7; tentative D call: TRBD1 (6 bases). V lost 7 bases and J lost 0, with 16 bases in between. In germline, CDR1 is MNHNS, CDR2 SASEGT. This CDR3 region has 15 residues. CDR3 amino acids: CASNPLQGSSYEQYF. CDR3 nucleotide sequence: TGTGCCAGCAACCCTCTACAGGGAAGCTCCTACGAGCAGTACTTC.

This clone was detected a few times. This chain links TRBV2 with TRBJ2-7; 9 nucleotides agree with TRBD2. The J segment lost 5 bases and the V segment lost 6 bases, leaving 11 bases of the junction unmatched. CDR3 length: 15 residues. The germline CDR1 and CDR2 sequences are SNHLY and FYNNEI. In DNA form, the CDR3 reads TGTGCCAGCAGGTCTGCGGGAGGGCCTTACAACGAGCAGTACTTC. The encoded protein is CASRSAGGPYNEQYF.

V usage is TRBV29-1 and J usage is TRBJ1-5; D not certain. Germline V gene data show CDR1 as SQVTM and CDR2 as ANQGSEA. The CDR3 spans 14 residues. V was trimmed by 7 bases and J by 1 base, leaving 14 bases between them. The CDR3 nucleotides are TGCAGCGCAAGGGTGGGTACAAGCAATCAGCCCCAGCATTTT. Protein: CSARVGTSNQPQHF.

The chain links TRBV19 to TRBJ2-3; D remains unclear. The CDR3 consists of 13 residues. CDR1 is LNHDA and CDR2 is SQIVND in the germline V gene (reference sequence). The V end lost 7 bases, the J end lost 4 bases, and 12 bases lay between the germline ends. The DNA for the CDR3 is TGTGCCAGTAAGGATATGGTCCCAGATACGCAGTATTTT. Its protein product is CASKDMVPDTQYF.

The sample holds a few counts of this clone. The chain employs TRBV4-3 and TRBJ1-2; unclear D gene. CDR3 length: 15 amino acids. The germline V and J ends were trimmed by 0 bases and 4 bases, with 12 bases remaining between them. In germline, CDR1 is LGHNA, CDR2 YSLEER. This CDR3 is CASSQDRHFGYGYTF. In DNA form, the CDR3 reads TGCGCCAGCAGCCAAGATAGGCACTTTGGCTATGGCTACACCTTC.

The CDR3 spells CASSHPNSYGYTF. CDR3 DNA sequence: TGTGCCAGCAGTCACCCCAACAGCTATGGCTACACCTTC. The V call is TRBV6-6, the J call TRBJ1-2; D is unclear. V was cut by 5 bases and J by 4 bases, with 11 bases left in between. The CDR3 length is 13 residues. Germline-derived CDR1 and CDR2 are MNHNY and SVGAGI (reference sequence).

The chain joins TRBV28 to TRBJ1-4; D unclear. Germline CDR1 is MDHEN and CDR2 is SYDVKM. V gave up 6 bases and J gave up 0 bases, with 14 bases separating them. The CDR3 is 16 residues long. The CDR3 sequence is CASRNSGLSTNEKLFF. CDR3 DNA: TGTGCCAGCAGGAACTCTGGACTATCAACTAATGAAAAACTGTTTTTT.

V is TRBV7-8 and J is TRBJ1-2; 8 nucleotides agree with TRBD1. Germline assignment: CDR1 SGHVS and CDR2 FQNEAQ. The CDR3 has 13 residues. Trimming at V came to 4 bases and at J to 9 bases, leaving 7 bases not matched to a gene. CDR3: CASSSYRTGRYTF. The DNA of the CDR3 is TGTGCCAGCAGCTCATACCGGACAGGGCGCTACACCTTC.

The chain recombines TRBV9 with TRBJ1-5; no reliable D call. This CDR3 has 15 residues. Per germline, CDR1 SGDLS and CDR2 YYNGEE. Deletions cut 1 base from V and 0 bases from J, with 8 bases between. The CDR3 DNA sequence: TGTGCCAGCAGCGTATTTTCAGATAGCAATCAGCCCCAGCATTTT. This gives the protein CASSVFSDSNQPQHF.

The V call is TRBV7-3, the J call TRBJ2-2; D gene unclear. The CDR3 length is 11 residues. V was pared by 5 bases and J by 2 bases, with 0 bases between. Germline V CDR1 and CDR2: SGHTA, FQGTGA. The CDR3 sequence: CASSNTGELFF. For the CDR3, the DNA is TGTGCCAGCAGCAACACCGGGGAGCTGTTTTTT.

This clone was picked up one time. The chain joins TRBV19 to TRBJ2-2; possible D gene TRBD1, 6 bases. V was clipped by 3 bases and J by 0 bases, with 11 bases between them. The CDR3 covers 16 residues. Looked up from germline, CDR1 is LNHDA and CDR2 is SQIVND (reference sequence). The DNA of the CDR3 is TGTGCCAGTAGTATGGTACAGGGCCCGAACACCGGGGAGCTGTTTTTT. This encodes CASSMVQGPNTGELFF.

The chain recombines TRBV7-8 with TRBJ2-7; 8 positions agree with TRBD2. The J call may be in error: the DNA end matches TRBJ2-5 better. CDR1 and CDR2 from the germline V gene are SGHVS and FQNEAQ. This CDR3 contains 13 residues. CDR3 amino acids: CASSLRLAETQYF. The CDR3 DNA reads TGTGCCAGCAGCTTAAGACTAGCGGAGACCCAGTACTTC.

The CDR3 is CASSPLGANVLTF. Here the CDR3 DNA reads TGTGCCAGCAGCCCCCTCGGGGCCAACGTCCTGACTTTC. The rearrangement links TRBV7-3 to TRBJ2-6; unclear D gene. This CDR3 has 13 amino acids. Trimming left V 5 bases short and J 4 bases short, with 6 bases between. Germline CDR1 and CDR2: SGHTA and FQGTGA.

The genes are TRBV7-2 and TRBJ1-2, with TRBD1 identical over 7 bases. Germline CDR1 SGHTA, CDR2 FQGNSA. The CDR3 spans 15 residues. The V and J ends lost 5 bases and 8 bases, in that order; junction bases with no gene match: 14. CDR3 nucleotide sequence: TGTGCCAGCAGCACGCCGGGACAGCTATTAGGAGGCTACACCTTC. Translation gives CASSTPGQLLGGYTF.

The chain employs TRBV4-1 and TRBJ1-1; tentative D call: TRBD1 (5 bases). The V gene's germline CDR1 is MGHRA and CDR2 YSYEKL. Trimming removed 0 bases at V and 2 bases at J, with 19 bases between. The CDR3 totals 18 residues. The CDR3 loop reads CASSQDEGGGARNTEAFF. In DNA, the CDR3 is TGCGCCAGCAGCCAAGATGAGGGTGGCGGGGCGAGAAACACTGAAGCTTTCTTT.

The chain links TRBV7-8 to TRBJ1-4; maybe TRBD1 (5 bases). This CDR3 comprises 14 residues. The germline V gene has CDR1 SGHVS and CDR2 FQNEAQ. V lost 5 bases and J lost 8, with 15 bases in between. The CDR3 is CASSEGWVGEKLFF. The CDR3 bases are TGTGCCAGCAGCGAGGGGTGGGTTGGAGAAAAACTGTTTTTT.

In this sample, this clone turned up a few times. This CDR3 reads CASSYLRGGGSYEQYF. The CDR3 DNA sequence: TGTGCCAGCAGTTACCTCCGTGGAGGGGGTTCCTACGAGCAGTACTTC. The rearrangement links TRBV6-5 to TRBJ2-7, with D perhaps being TRBD1 or TRBD2 (6 bases each). V was trimmed by 2 bases and J by 1 base, leaving 15 bases between them. Germline lookup yields CDR1 MNHEY and CDR2 SVGAGI. The CDR3 extends over 16 amino acids.

The V gene is TRBV29-1, the J gene TRBJ2-7, with D perhaps TRBD1 (5 bases). Germline assignment: CDR1 SQVTM and CDR2 ANQGSEA. Trimming removed 5 bases at V and 1 base at J, with 15 bases between. The CDR3 has 14 residues. CDR3 sequence: CSVKRQGDSYEQYF. CDR3 coding DNA: TGCAGCGTTAAAAGACAAGGGGATTCCTACGAGCAGTACTTC.

V and J are TRBV9 and TRBJ1-1, with D perhaps matching TRBD1 (6 bases). Trimming took 0 bases from V and 0 from J, leaving 12 bases between them. Germline assignment: CDR1 SGDLS and CDR2 YYNGEE. There are 16 residues in the CDR3. In nucleotides, the CDR3 is TGTGCCAGCAGCGTAGCTTTGAAGGGGGTGAACACTGAAGCTTTCTTT. As protein: CASSVALKGVNTEAFF. The full variable domain, completed using reference TRBV9 and TRBJ1-1, is DSGVTQTPKHLITATGQRVTLRCSPRSGDLSVYWYQQSLDQGLQFLIQYYNGEERAKGNILERFSAQQFPDLHSELNLSSLELGDSALYFCASSVALKGVNTEAFFGQGTRLTVV.

For the CDR3, the DNA is TGTGCCAGTAGTCTCCGGACAGGGTTTGGCTACACCTTC. Its protein is CASSLRTGFGYTF. V usage is TRBV19 and J usage is TRBJ1-2; 8 positions match TRBD1. V lost 5 bases, J lost 7 bases, and 6 bases stayed unmatched. CDR3 length equals 13 residues. Germline CDR1 is LNHDA and CDR2 is SQIVND (reference sequence).

This chain connects TRBV19 to TRBJ2-2; possibly TRBD2 for D (7 bases). This CDR3 comprises 18 residues. The V and J ends lost 5 bases and 4 bases respectively, with 23 bases between them. Germline V gene lookup returns CDR1 LNHDA and CDR2 SQIVND (reference sequence). CDR3 nucleotides: TGTGCCAGTAGTCTCCGCCAGGCTAGGGGGGGCGTCACCGGGGAGCTGTTTTTT. Its protein product is CASSLRQARGGVTGELFF.

The V and J genes are TRBV9 and TRBJ2-5; no reliable D call. Gene TRBJ2-7 matches the end of the DNA better, so the J call may be wrong. This CDR3 is 15 amino acids long. Germline CDR1 is SGDLS and CDR2 is YYNGEE. CDR3 loop: CASSARPQQGYEQYF. CDR3 in DNA: TGTGCCAGCAGCGCCCGACCGCAGCAAGGCTACGAGCAGTACTTC.

The rearrangement links TRBV30 to TRBJ1-2; D unclear. CDR1 is GTSNPN and CDR2 is SVGIG in the germline V gene (reference sequence). With 0 bases removed from V and 2 bases from J, the gap between germline ends came to 7 bases. The CDR3 contains 13 residues. CDR3 sequence (DNA): TGTGCCTGGAGTGTTGGGGAAAACTATGGCTACACCTTC. Protein product: CAWSVGENYGYTF.

The V call is TRBV7-8, the J call TRBJ2-2; perhaps TRBD2 as D (5 bases). The CDR3 is 18 amino acids. Trimming pared 2 bases from V and 4 bases from J, leaving 20 bases between. Germline CDR1 is SGHVS and CDR2 is FQNEAQ. The DNA of the CDR3 is TGTGCCAGCAGCTTAAGATCCGAGGCGGCGGGCCGCACCGGGGAGCTGTTTTTT. Residues: CASSLRSEAAGRTGELFF.